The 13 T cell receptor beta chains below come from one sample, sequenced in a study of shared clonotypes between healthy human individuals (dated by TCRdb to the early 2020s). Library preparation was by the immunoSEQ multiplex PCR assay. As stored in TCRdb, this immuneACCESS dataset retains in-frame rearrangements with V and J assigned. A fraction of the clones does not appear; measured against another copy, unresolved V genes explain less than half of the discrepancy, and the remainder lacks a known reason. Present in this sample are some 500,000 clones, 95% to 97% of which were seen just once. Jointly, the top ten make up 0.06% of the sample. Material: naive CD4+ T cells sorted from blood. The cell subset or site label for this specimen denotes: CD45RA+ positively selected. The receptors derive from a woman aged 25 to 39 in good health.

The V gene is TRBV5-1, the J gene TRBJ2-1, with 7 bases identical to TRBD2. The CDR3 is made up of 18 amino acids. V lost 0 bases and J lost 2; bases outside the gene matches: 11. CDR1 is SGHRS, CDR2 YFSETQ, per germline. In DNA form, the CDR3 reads TGCGCCAGCAGCTTGGAACTTTTGACTAGCCGTACCTACAATGAGCAGTTCTTC. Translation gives CASSLELLTSRTYNEQFF. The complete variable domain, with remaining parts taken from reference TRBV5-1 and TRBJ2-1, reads KAGVTQTPRYLIKTRGQQVTLSCSPISGHRSVSWYQQTPGQGLQFLFEYFSETQRNKGNFPGRFSGRQFSNSRSEMNVSTLELGDSALYLCASSLELLTSRTYNEQFFGPGTRLTVL.

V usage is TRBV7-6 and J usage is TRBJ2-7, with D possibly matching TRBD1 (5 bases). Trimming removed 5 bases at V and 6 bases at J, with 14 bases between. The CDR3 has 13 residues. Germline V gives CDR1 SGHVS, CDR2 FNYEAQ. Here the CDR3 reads CASSPEAGLEQYF. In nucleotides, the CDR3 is TGTGCCAGCAGCCCCGAGGCAGGGCTCGAGCAGTACTTC.

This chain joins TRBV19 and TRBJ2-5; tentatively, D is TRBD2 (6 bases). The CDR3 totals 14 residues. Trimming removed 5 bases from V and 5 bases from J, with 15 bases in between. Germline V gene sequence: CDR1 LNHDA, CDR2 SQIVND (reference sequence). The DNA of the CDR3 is TGTGCCAGTAGTGGAAATGTAGGGAGGGAGACCCAGTACTTC. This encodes CASSGNVGRETQYF.

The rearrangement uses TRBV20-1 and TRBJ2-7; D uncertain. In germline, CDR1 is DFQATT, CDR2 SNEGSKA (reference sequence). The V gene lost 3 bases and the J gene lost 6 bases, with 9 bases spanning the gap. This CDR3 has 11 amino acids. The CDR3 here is CSASGVGEQYF. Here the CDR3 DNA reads TGCAGTGCTAGTGGCGTAGGCGAGCAGTACTTC.

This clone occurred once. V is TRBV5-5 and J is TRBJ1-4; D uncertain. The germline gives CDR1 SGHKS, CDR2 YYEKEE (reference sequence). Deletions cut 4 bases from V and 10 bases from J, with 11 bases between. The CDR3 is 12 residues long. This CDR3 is CASSLREGKLFF. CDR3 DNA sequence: TGTGCCAGCAGCCTACGCGAGGGAAAACTGTTTTTT. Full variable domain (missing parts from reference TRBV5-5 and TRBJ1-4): DAGVTQSPTHLIKTRGQQVTLRCSPISGHKSVSWYQQVLGQGPQFIFQYYEKEERGRGNFPDRFSARQFPNYSSELNVNALLLGDSALYLCASSLREGKLFFGSGTQLSVL.

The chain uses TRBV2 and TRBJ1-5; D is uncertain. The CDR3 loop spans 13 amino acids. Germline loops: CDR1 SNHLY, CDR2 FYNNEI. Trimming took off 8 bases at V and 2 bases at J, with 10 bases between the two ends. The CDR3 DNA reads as TGTGCCAGCGGCGGGGTCCGCAATCAGCCCCAGCATTTT. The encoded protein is CASGGVRNQPQHF.

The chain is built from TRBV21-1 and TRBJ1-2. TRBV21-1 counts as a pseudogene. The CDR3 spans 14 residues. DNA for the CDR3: TGTGCCAGCAGTATAGACCAGCGTTTGAATGGCTACACCTTC. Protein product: CASSIDQRLNGYTF.

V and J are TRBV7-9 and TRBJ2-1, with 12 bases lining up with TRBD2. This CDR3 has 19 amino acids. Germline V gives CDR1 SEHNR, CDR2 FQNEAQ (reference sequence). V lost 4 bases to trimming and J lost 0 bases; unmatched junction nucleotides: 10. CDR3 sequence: CASSSPGTSGLSSYNEQFF. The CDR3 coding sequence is TGTGCCAGCAGCTCCCCAGGGACTAGCGGGCTAAGCTCCTACAATGAGCAGTTCTTC.

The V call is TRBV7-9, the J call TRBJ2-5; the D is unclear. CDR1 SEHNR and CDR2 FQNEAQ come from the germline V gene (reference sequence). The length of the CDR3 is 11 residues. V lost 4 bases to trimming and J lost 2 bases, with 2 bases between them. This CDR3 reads CASSYQETQYF. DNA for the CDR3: TGTGCCAGCAGCTATCAAGAGACCCAGTACTTC.

CDR3 loop: CASSLITDSSTYEQYF. The CDR3 coding sequence is TGTGCCAGCAGCTTAATTACGGACAGTTCGACCTACGAGCAGTACTTC. The rearrangement links TRBV7-8 to TRBJ2-7, with D possibly matching TRBD1 (6 bases). The ends were cut back, 2 bases at V and 2 bases at J, with 16 bases in the middle. This CDR3 has 16 amino acids. From germline, CDR1 is SGHVS and CDR2 FQNEAQ.

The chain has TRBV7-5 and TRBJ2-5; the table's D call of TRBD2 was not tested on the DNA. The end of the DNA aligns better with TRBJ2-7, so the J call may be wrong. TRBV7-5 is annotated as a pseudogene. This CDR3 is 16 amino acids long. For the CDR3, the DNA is TGTGTCAGAAGCTCGGGACTAGCGGGAGGTCCCTACGAGCAGTACTTC. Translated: CVRSSGLAGGPYEQYF.

The CDR3 nucleotides read TGCGCCAGCAGACTATCATACACAGATACGCAGTATTTT. It yields the protein CASRLSYTDTQYF. The J gene is TRBJ2-3, the V gene TRBV5-1; D gene uncertain. Germline V gene data show CDR1 as SGHRS and CDR2 as YFSETQ. CDR3 length: 13 residues. Trimming shortened V by 5 bases and J by 2 bases, and 9 bases separated the two germline ends.

The CDR3 loop reads CASSLIWGLAGRDEQYF. CDR3 nucleotide sequence: TGTGCCAGCAGCTTAATTTGGGGGCTAGCGGGGAGGGACGAGCAGTACTTC. The J gene is TRBJ2-7, the V gene TRBV7-8; 9 nucleotides align to TRBD2. The CDR3 runs 17 residues. V shed 2 bases and J 5 bases; nucleotides not matched to a gene: 13. The germline V gene has CDR1 SGHVS and CDR2 FQNEAQ.